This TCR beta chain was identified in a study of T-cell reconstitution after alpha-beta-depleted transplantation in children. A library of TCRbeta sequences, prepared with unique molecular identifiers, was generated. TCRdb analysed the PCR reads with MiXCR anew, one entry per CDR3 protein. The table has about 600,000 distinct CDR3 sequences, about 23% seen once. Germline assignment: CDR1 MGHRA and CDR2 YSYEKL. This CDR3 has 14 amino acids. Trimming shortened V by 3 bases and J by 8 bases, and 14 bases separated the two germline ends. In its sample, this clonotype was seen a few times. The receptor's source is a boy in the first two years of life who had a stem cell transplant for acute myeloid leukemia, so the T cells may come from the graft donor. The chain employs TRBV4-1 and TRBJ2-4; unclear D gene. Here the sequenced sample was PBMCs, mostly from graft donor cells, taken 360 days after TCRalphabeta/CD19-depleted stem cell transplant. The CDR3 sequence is CASSHPGARDIQYF. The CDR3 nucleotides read TGCGCCAGCAGCCACCCAGGCGCGAGAGACATTCAGTACTTC.